These T cell receptor beta chains were read from a single sample in a study of blood T cell repertoires in COVID-19. Sequencing used immunoSEQ multiplex PCR; TCRdb keeps in-frame clones, though not all of them. Of 250,000 or so clones detected, almost 90% appear once; the ten largest clones hold over 1.2%. Material for sequencing was peripheral blood. These receptors all come from a man older than 75 with acute or convalescent COVID-19. The CDR3 runs from the conserved cysteine through the conserved F or W. The D gene is left open where the match is weak. Clone size is shown for a subset of rows, as once, few, many or a class of expanded clone.

v_call: TRBV4-3; clone_size: -; j_call: TRBJ2-6; d_call: -; cdr3_aa: CASSHSAEQAGANVLTF; cdr3_nt: TGCGCCAGCAGCCATTCTGCGGAACAGGCTGGGGCCAACGTCCTGACTTTC
v_call: TRBV7-6; clone_size: -; j_call: TRBJ2-2; d_call: TRBD1; cdr3_aa: CASSLPFGPGQGTGELFF; cdr3_nt: TGTGCCAGCAGCTTACCGTTTGGACCGGGACAGGGGACCGGGGAGCTGTTTTTT
v_call: TRBV6-1; clone_size: -; j_call: TRBJ2-1; d_call: TRBD1; cdr3_aa: CASSSADRGLNEQFF; cdr3_nt: TGTGCCAGCAGTTCGGCGGACAGGGGGCTCAATGAGCAGTTCTTC
v_call: TRBV28; clone_size: -; j_call: TRBJ1-2; d_call: TRBD1; cdr3_aa: CASSPEGGTGVYGYTF; cdr3_nt: TGTGCCAGCAGTCCCGAGGGCGGGACAGGAGTCTATGGCTACACCTTC
v_call: TRBV7-8; clone_size: -; j_call: TRBJ1-4; d_call: TRBD1; cdr3_aa: CASNRAGQENEKLFF; cdr3_nt: TGTGCCAGCAACCGAGCGGGACAGGAAAATGAAAAACTGTTTTTT
v_call: TRBV7-2; clone_size: -; j_call: TRBJ2-3; d_call: TRBD2; cdr3_aa: CASSHRLAASSTDTQYF; cdr3_nt: TGTGCCAGCAGCCACAGACTAGCGGCTTCTAGCACAGATACGCAGTATTTT
v_call: TRBV6-2/TRBV6-3; clone_size: -; j_call: TRBJ1-5; d_call: TRBD1; cdr3_aa: CASSWTGGMNQPQHF; cdr3_nt: TGTGCCAGCAGTTGGACAGGGGGAATGAATCAGCCCCAGCATTTT
v_call: TRBV6-6; clone_size: -; j_call: TRBJ1-2; d_call: -; cdr3_aa: CASHIGGEQMGYTF; cdr3_nt: TGTGCCAGCCACATTGGGGGGGAGCAGATGGGCTACACCTTC
v_call: TRBV5-4; clone_size: -; j_call: TRBJ1-2; d_call: TRBD1; cdr3_aa: CASSLSGGIDGYTF; cdr3_nt: TGTGCCAGCAGCTTGTCAGGGGGCATAGATGGCTACACCTTC
v_call: TRBV28; clone_size: few; j_call: TRBJ1-6; d_call: TRBD1; cdr3_aa: CASVTGGRDSPLHF; cdr3_nt: TGTGCCAGCGTAACAGGGGGTCGGGATTCACCCCTCCACTTT
v_call: TRBV3-1/TRBV3-2; clone_size: -; j_call: TRBJ2-6; d_call: TRBD1; cdr3_aa: CASSRDRAGANVLTF; cdr3_nt: TGTGCCAGCAGCCGGGACAGGGCTGGGGCCAACGTCCTGACTTTC
v_call: TRBV2; clone_size: -; j_call: TRBJ2-2; d_call: TRBD2; cdr3_aa: CASSRSGGPNTGELFF; cdr3_nt: TGTGCCAGCAGTCGAAGCGGGGGGCCTAACACCGGGGAGCTGTTTTTT
v_call: TRBV5-1; clone_size: -; j_call: TRBJ2-7; d_call: TRBD2; cdr3_aa: CASRPSGTSYEQYF; cdr3_nt: TGCGCCAGCAGACCTAGCGGGACCTCCTACGAGCAGTACTTC
v_call: TRBV28; clone_size: -; j_call: TRBJ1-2; d_call: -; cdr3_aa: CASGSLQYYGYTF; cdr3_nt: TGTGCCAGCGGTTCGTTACAGTACTATGGCTACACCTTC
v_call: TRBV28; clone_size: -; j_call: TRBJ2-3; d_call: TRBD2; cdr3_aa: CASSLAGAGRDTQYF; cdr3_nt: TGTGCCAGCAGTTTGGCCGGAGCGGGAAGGGATACGCAGTATTTT
v_call: TRBV9; clone_size: once; j_call: TRBJ1-2; d_call: -; cdr3_aa: CASRQGVGYTF; cdr3_nt: TGTGCCAGCAGACAAGGGGTCGGCTACACCTTC
v_call: TRBV11-1; clone_size: -; j_call: TRBJ2-1; d_call: -; cdr3_aa: CASSLIGARRNNEQFF; cdr3_nt: TGTGCCAGCAGCTTAATAGGGGCCAGGCGGAACAATGAGCAGTTCTTC
v_call: TRBV5-8; clone_size: -; j_call: TRBJ2-3; d_call: TRBD2; cdr3_aa: CASSLGLNTDTQYF; cdr3_nt: TGTGCCAGCAGCCTGGGACTAAACACAGATACGCAGTATTTT
v_call: TRBV6-2/TRBV6-3; clone_size: -; j_call: TRBJ1-5; d_call: TRBD1; cdr3_aa: CASSFTGGRNQPQHF; cdr3_nt: TGTGCCAGCAGTTTCACAGGGGGCCGCAATCAGCCCCAGCATTTT
v_call: TRBV7-9; clone_size: -; j_call: TRBJ2-7; d_call: -; cdr3_aa: CASSLPGGGGVYEQYF; cdr3_nt: TGTGCCAGCAGCTTGCCCGGAGGGGGGGGAGTATACGAGCAGTACTTC
v_call: TRBV6-2/TRBV6-3; clone_size: -; j_call: TRBJ2-1; d_call: TRBD2; cdr3_aa: CASSYFGTNYNEQFF; cdr3_nt: TGTGCCAGCAGTTACTTTGGGACTAACTACAATGAGCAGTTCTTC
v_call: TRBV28; clone_size: -; j_call: TRBJ2-7; d_call: TRBD2; cdr3_aa: CASSPSGMVSYEQYF; cdr3_nt: TGTGCCAGCAGTCCTAGCGGGATGGTCTCCTACGAGCAGTACTTC
v_call: TRBV6-2/TRBV6-3; clone_size: -; j_call: TRBJ2-3; d_call: -; cdr3_aa: CASSYPLGRESADTQYF; cdr3_nt: TGTGCCAGCAGTTACCCCCTTGGTCGGGAGTCGGCAGATACGCAGTATTTT
v_call: TRBV5-5; clone_size: -; j_call: TRBJ1-3; d_call: -; cdr3_aa: CASTPEAGNAGNTIYF; cdr3_nt: TGTGCCAGCACGCCTGAGGCGGGAAACGCTGGAAACACCATATATTTT
v_call: TRBV4-2; clone_size: -; j_call: TRBJ1-6; d_call: TRBD1; cdr3_aa: CASSQDPSDRPNSPLHF; cdr3_nt: TGTGCCAGCAGCCAAGATCCATCGGACAGGCCAAATTCACCCCTCCACTTT
v_call: TRBV5-1; clone_size: few; j_call: TRBJ2-7; d_call: TRBD2; cdr3_aa: CASSLSGSGHYSYEQYF; cdr3_nt: TGCGCCAGCAGCTTAAGCGGGAGCGGGCACTATTCCTACGAGCAGTACTTC